This entry lists 7 T cell receptor beta chains sequenced from one sample in a study of T cell clones after liver transplantation. Only in-frame clones appear in the TCRdb table, and some are missing; sequencing was by immunoSEQ multiplex PCR. The sample yields just under 60,000 clones, 70% seen once. The input for sequencing was CD4+ T cells from blood, taken at the approximately 16-month timepoint. The receptors come from a human patient who received a liver transplant. Some T cells may originate from the graft donor.

The rearrangement joins TRBV5-6 to TRBJ1-2; unclear D gene. CDR1 SGHDT and CDR2 YYEEEE come from the germline V gene. The CDR3 has 13 amino acids. V was trimmed by 4 bases and J by 10 bases, leaving 17 bases between them. The CDR3 DNA reads TGTGCCAGCAGCGGACTGCTTCGTTTCGACTACACCTTC. Translated: CASSGLLRFDYTF.

The chain joins TRBV15 to TRBJ2-3; tentative D call: TRBD2 (6 bases). Germline V gives CDR1 LNHNV, CDR2 YYDKDF (reference sequence). Trimming pared 3 bases from V and 6 bases from J, leaving 10 bases between. The CDR3 is made up of 13 amino acids. The chain's CDR3 is CATSRTRLDTQYF. As DNA, the CDR3 is TGTGCCACCAGCAGGACTAGGCTGGATACGCAGTATTTT. Drawing the rest from reference TRBV15 and TRBJ2-3, the complete variable domain is DAMVIQNPRYQVTQFGKPVTLSCSQTLNHNVMYWYQQKSSQAPKLLFHYYDKDFNNEADTPDNFQSRRPNTSFCFLDIRSPGLGDTAMYLCATSRTRLDTQYFGPGTRLTVL.

The chain carries TRBV6-1 and TRBJ2-1; 9 bases line up with TRBD2. The CDR3 totals 16 residues. The germline CDR1 and CDR2 sequences are MNHNS and SASEGT. Trimming took 4 bases from V and 7 from J; bases not matched to a gene: 11. CDR3 bases: TGTGCCAGCAGTGCTGCGGCGGGAGGGACCATTAATGAGCAGTTCTTC. Its protein product is CASSAAAGGTINEQFF.

The V gene is TRBV6-6, the J gene TRBJ2-7; D gene unclear. Looked up from germline, CDR1 is MNHNY and CDR2 is SVGAGI (reference sequence). The CDR3 contains 12 residues. V lost 5 bases, J lost 7 bases, and 12 bases lay in between. The CDR3 nucleotides are TGTGCCAGCAGTACTCCCGCCGGGGAGCAGTACTTC. As protein: CASSTPAGEQYF.

The CDR3 loop is CASSQDKNSNQPQHF. In nucleotides, the CDR3 is TGCGCCAGCAGCCAAGATAAAAATAGCAATCAGCCCCAGCATTTT. V is TRBV4-1 and J is TRBJ1-5; D ambiguous. The ends were cut back, 0 bases at V and 0 bases at J, with 6 bases in the middle. The length of the CDR3 is 15 residues. Germline lookup yields CDR1 MGHRA and CDR2 YSYEKL.

This clone was counted only a few times. This chain joins TRBV7-2 and TRBJ2-3; TRBD1 or TRBD2 may be the D gene (5 bases each). The CDR3 sequence is 14 residues long. Trimming pared 5 bases from V and 0 bases from J, leaving 9 bases between. The germline gives CDR1 SGHTA, CDR2 FQGNSA. In nucleotides, the CDR3 is TGTGCCAGCAGCCCGGGACCGAGCACAGATACGCAGTATTTT. It codes for CASSPGPSTDTQYF.

The chain joins TRBV7-2 to TRBJ2-1; TRBD2 might be the D (5 bases). CDR1 is SGHTA, CDR2 FQGNSA, per germline. This CDR3 is 13 amino acids long. V lost 2 bases to trimming and J lost 6 bases, with 8 bases between them. The CDR3 loop reads CASSLIRGNEQFF. The CDR3 coding sequence is TGTGCCAGCAGCTTAATCCGGGGCAATGAGCAGTTCTTC.